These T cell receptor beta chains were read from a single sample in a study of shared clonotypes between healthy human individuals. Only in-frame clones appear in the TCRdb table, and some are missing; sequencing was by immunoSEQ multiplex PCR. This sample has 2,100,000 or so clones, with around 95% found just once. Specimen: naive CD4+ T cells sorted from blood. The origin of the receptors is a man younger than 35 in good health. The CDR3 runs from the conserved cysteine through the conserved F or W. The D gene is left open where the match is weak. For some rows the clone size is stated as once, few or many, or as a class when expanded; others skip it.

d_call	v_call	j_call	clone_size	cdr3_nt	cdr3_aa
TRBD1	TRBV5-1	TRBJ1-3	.	TGCGCCAGCAGTGGAATGGGACAGGGAGCTGGAAACACCATATATTTT	CASSGMGQGAGNTIYF
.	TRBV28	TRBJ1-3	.	TGTGCCAGCAGTTTACTGGACCCGCAAATCGGAAACACCATATATTTT	CASSLLDPQIGNTIYF
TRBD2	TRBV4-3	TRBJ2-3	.	TGCGCCAGCAGCCAAGACTCGGGACTAGCGGGAGATACGCAGTATTTT	CASSQDSGLAGDTQYF
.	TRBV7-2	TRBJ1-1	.	TGTGCCAGCAGCACCTCAGATTCCATGAACACTGAAGCTTTCTTT	CASSTSDSMNTEAFF
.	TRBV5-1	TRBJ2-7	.	TGCGCCAGCAGCTTCCTGGGGGGGACAGACTCCTACGAGCAGTACTTC	CASSFLGGTDSYEQYF
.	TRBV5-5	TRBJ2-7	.	TGTGCCAGCAGCTTCTCCCACTACGAGCAGTACTTC	CASSFSHYEQYF
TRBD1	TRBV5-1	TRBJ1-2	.	TGCGCCAGCAGCTTGGGGGACAGAAGCTATGGCTACACCTTC	CASSLGDRSYGYTF
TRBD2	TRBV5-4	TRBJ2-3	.	TGTGCCTACTGGCGGGAGAAGGTTGATACGCAGTATTTT	CAYWREKVDTQYF
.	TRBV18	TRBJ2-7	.	TGTGCCAGCTCACCCGGGGTAGGGGGGCTCTACGAGCAGTACTTC	CASSPGVGGLYEQYF
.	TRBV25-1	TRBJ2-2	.	TGTGCCAGCAATGGGGGGGCTAGAACCGGGGAGCTGTTTTTT	CASNGGARTGELFF
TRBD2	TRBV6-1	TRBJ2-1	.	TGTGCCAGCAGTGGTGCTAGCGGGAGGGCCCTAGGATACAATGAGCAGTTCTTC	CASSGASGRALGYNEQFF
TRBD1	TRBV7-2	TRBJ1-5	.	TGTGCCAGCACCCAACAGGGGGGTAGCAATCAGCCCCAGCATTTT	CASTQQGGSNQPQHF
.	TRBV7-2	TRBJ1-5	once	TGTGCCAGCAGCCGCGGACTGGTTGGCAATCAGCCCCAGCATTTT	CASSRGLVGNQPQHF
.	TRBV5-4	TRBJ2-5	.	TGTGCCAGCAGCTTTGACAGGGAGGGGACCCAGTACTTC	CASSFDREGTQYF
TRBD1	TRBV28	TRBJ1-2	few	TGTGCCAGCAGTCCTGGACAGGGCTATGGCTACACCTTC	CASSPGQGYGYTF
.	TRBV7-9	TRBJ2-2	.	TGTGCCAGCAGCTTACGTCTAGCCTTGAACACCGGGGAGCTGTTTTTT	CASSLRLALNTGELFF
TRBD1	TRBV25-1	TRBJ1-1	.	TGTGCCAGCAGTGTGACAGGGAGGGTAACTGAAGCTTTCTTT	CASSVTGRVTEAFF
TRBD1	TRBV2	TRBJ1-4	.	TGTGCCAGCAACCGACAGGGACTCACCCTTAATGAAAAACTGTTTTTT	CASNRQGLTLNEKLFF
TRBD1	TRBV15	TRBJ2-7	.	TGTGCCACCAGCCCCCGGGACAGGGGAACCTACGAGCAGTACTTC	CATSPRDRGTYEQYF
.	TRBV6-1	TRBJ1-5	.	TGTGCCAGCAGTGAATTACAGACCTATAGCAATCAGCCCCAGCATTTT	CASSELQTYSNQPQHF